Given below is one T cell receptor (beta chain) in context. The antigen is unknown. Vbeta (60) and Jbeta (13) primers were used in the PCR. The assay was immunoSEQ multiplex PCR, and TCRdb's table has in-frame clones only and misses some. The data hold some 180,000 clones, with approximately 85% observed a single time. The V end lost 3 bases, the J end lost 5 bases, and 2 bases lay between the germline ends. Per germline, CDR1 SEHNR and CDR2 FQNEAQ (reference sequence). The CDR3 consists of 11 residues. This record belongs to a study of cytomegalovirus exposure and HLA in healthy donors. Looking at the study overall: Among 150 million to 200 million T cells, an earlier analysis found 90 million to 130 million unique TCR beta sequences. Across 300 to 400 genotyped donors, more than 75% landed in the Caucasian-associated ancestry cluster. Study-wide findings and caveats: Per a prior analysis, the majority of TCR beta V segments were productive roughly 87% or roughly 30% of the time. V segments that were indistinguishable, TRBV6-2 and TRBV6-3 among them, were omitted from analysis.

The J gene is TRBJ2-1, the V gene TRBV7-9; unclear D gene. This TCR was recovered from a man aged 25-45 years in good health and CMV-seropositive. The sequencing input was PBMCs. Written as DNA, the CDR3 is TGTGCCAGCAGCTTCAACAATGAGCAGTTCTTC. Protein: CASSFNNEQFF. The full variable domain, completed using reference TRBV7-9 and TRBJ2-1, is DTGVSQNPRHKITKRGQNVTFRCDPISEHNRLYWYRQTLGQGPEFLTYFQNEAQLEKSRLLSDRFSAERPKGSFSTLEIQRTEQGDSAMYLCASSFNNEQFFGPGTRLTVL.